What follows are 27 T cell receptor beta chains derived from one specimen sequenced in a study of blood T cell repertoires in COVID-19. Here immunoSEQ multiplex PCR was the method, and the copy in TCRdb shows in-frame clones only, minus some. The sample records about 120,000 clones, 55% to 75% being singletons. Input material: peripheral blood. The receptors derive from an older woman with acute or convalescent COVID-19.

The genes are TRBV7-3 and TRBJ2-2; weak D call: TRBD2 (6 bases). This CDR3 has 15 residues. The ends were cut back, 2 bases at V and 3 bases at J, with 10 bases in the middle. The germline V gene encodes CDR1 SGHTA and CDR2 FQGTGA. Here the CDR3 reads CASSLEGGHTGELFF. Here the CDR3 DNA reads TGTGCCAGCAGCTTAGAGGGAGGTCACACCGGGGAGCTGTTTTTT.

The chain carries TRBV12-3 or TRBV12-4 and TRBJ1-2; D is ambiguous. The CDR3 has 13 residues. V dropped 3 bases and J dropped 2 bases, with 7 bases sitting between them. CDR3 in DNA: TGTGCCAGCAGTTTTGGGCAAAACTATGGCTACACCTTC. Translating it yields CASSFGQNYGYTF.

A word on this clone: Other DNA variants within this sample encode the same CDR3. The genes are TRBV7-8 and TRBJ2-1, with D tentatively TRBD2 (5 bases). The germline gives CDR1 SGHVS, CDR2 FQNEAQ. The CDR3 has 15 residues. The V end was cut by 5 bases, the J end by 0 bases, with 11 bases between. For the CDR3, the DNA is TGTGCCAGCAGCCCTAGACTAAGCTCCTACAATGAGCAGTTCTTC. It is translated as CASSPRLSSYNEQFF.

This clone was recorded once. The CDR3 region is CASSPAQGRDFYGYTF. CDR3 bases: TGCGCCAGCAGCCCGGCCCAGGGTAGGGATTTCTATGGCTACACCTTC. The chain couples TRBV4-3 to TRBJ1-2, with D possibly being TRBD1 (5 bases). The CDR3 totals 16 residues. Germline CDR1 LGHNA, CDR2 YSLEER. V shed 4 bases and J shed 4 bases, with 19 bases lying between them.

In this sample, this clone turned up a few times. The CDR3 nucleotides are TGTGCCAGCAGCTTAACAGGGGCGGACTATCAGCCCCAGCATTTT. As protein: CASSLTGADYQPQHF. The rearrangement uses TRBV7-2 and TRBJ1-5; 7 nucleotides match TRBD1. CDR1 is SGHTA and CDR2 is FQGNSA in the germline V gene. With 2 bases clipped from V and 5 bases from J, the junction kept 6 bases outside the gene matches. The CDR3 covers 15 residues.

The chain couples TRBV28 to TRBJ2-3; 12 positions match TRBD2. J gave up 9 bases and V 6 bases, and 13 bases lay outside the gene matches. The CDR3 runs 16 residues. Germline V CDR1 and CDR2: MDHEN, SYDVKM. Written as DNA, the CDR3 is TGTGCCAGCAGACCTCTAGCGGGAGGGGCAGGGGGCACGCAGTATTTT. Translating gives CASRPLAGGAGGTQYF.

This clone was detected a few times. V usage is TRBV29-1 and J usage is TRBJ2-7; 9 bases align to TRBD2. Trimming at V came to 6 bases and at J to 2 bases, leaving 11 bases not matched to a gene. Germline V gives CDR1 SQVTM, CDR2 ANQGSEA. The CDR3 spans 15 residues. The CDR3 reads CSVRGSSGKAYEQYF. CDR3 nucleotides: TGCAGCGTGCGTGGGTCTAGCGGGAAAGCCTACGAGCAGTACTTC.

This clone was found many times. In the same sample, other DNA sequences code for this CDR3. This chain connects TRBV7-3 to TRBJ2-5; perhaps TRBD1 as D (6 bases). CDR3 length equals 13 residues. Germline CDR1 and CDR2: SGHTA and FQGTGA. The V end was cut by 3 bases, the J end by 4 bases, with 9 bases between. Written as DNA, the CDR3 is TGTGCCAGCAGCTTCAGAGGGGGAGAGACCCAGTACTTC. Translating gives CASSFRGGETQYF.

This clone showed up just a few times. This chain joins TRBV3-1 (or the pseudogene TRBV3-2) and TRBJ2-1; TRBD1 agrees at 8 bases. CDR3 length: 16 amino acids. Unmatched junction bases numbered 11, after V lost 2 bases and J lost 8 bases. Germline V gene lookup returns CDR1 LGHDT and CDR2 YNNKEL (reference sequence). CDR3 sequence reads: CASSQSRPGGLDEQFF. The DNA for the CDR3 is TGTGCCAGCAGCCAAAGCAGGCCAGGGGGCTTGGATGAGCAGTTCTTC.

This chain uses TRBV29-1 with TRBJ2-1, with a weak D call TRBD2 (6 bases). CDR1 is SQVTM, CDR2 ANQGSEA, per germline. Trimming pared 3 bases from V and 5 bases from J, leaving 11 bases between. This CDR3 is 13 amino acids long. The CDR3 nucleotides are TGCAGCGTTGAGGGGACTGGGAACAATGAGCAGTTCTTC. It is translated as CSVEGTGNNEQFF.

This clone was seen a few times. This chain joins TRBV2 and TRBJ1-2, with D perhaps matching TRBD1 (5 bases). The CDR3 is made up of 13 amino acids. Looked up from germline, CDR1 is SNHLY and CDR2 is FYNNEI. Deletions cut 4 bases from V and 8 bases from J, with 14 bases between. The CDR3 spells CASSGSGSWGYTF. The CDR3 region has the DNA TGTGCCAGCAGTGGCTCAGGGTCTTGGGGCTACACCTTC.

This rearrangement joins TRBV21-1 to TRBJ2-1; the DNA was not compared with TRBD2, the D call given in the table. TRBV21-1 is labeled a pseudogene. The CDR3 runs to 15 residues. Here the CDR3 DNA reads TGTGCCAGCACGCCATGGAGGGGTTTCTACAATGAGCAGTTCTTC. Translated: CASTPWRGFYNEQFF.

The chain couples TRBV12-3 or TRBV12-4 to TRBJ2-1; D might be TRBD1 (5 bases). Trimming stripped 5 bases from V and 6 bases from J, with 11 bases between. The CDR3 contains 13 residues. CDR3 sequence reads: CASSNRNLNEQFF. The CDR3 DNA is TGTGCCAGCAGTAACAGGAACCTCAATGAGCAGTTCTTC.

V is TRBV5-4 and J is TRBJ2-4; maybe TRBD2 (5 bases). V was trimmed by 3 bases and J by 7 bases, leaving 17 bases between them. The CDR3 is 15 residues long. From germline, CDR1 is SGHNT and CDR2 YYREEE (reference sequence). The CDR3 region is CASSSRSAEGNIQYF. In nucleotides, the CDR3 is TGTGCCAGCAGCTCCCGTTCAGCGGAAGGGAACATTCAGTACTTC.

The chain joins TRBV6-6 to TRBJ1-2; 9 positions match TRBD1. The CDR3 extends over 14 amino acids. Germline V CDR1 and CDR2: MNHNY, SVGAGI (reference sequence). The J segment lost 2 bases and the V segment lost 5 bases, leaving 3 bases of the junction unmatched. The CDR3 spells CASSIQGANYGYTF. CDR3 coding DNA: TGTGCCAGCAGTATACAGGGGGCGAACTATGGCTACACCTTC.

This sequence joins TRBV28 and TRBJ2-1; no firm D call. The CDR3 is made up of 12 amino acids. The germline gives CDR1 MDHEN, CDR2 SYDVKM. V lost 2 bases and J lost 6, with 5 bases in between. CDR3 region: CASSLPVNEQFF. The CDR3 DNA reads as TGTGCCAGCAGTTTACCCGTCAATGAGCAGTTCTTC.

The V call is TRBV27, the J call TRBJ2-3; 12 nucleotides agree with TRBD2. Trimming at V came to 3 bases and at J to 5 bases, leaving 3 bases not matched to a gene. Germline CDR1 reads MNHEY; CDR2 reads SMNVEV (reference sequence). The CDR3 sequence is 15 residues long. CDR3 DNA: TGTGCCAGCAGTTTGCGACTAGCGGGAGAAGATACGCAGTATTTT. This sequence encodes CASSLRLAGEDTQYF.

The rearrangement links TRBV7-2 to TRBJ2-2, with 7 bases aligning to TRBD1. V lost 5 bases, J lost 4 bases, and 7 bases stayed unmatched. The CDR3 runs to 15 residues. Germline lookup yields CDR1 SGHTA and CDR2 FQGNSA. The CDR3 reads CASSPRQGGTGELFF. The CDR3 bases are TGTGCCAGCAGCCCGCGACAGGGCGGCACCGGGGAGCTGTTTTTT.

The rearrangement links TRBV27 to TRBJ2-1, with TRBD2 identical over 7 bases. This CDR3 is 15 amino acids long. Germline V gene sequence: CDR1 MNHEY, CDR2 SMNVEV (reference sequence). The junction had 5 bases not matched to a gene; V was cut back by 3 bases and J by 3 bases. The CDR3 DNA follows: TGTGCCAGCAGTTTCCGAGCGGGGAACTACAATGAGCAGTTCTTC. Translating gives CASSFRAGNYNEQFF.

The CDR3 sequence is CASSATGTTTDTQYF. CDR3 coding DNA: TGTGCCAGCAGTGCAACAGGGACCACCACGGATACGCAGTATTTT. The gene calls are TRBV2 and TRBJ2-3, with a possible D match to TRBD1 (6 bases). This CDR3 has 15 residues. The V gene's germline CDR1 is SNHLY and CDR2 FYNNEI. V was trimmed by 4 bases and J by 6 bases, leaving 17 bases between them.

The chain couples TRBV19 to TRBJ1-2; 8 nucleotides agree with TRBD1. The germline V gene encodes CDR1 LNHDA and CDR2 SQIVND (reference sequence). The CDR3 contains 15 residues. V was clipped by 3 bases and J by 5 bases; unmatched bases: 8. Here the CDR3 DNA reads TGTGCCAGTAGTATCCAGGGGGCCAACCTTTATGGCTACACCTTC. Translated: CASSIQGANLYGYTF.

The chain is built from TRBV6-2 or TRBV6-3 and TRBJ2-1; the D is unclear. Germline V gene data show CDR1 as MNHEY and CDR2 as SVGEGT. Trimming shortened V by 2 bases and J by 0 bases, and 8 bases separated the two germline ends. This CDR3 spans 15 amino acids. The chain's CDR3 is CASSYRRSSYNEQFF. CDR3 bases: TGTGCCAGCAGTTACAGGCGGAGCTCCTACAATGAGCAGTTCTTC.

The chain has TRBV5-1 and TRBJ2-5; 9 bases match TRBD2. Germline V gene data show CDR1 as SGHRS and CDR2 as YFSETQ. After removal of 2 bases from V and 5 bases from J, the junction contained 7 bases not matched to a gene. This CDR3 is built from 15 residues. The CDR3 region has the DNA TGCGCCAGCAGCTTCGGGACTAGCTTGGGGGAGACCCAGTACTTC. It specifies CASSFGTSLGETQYF.

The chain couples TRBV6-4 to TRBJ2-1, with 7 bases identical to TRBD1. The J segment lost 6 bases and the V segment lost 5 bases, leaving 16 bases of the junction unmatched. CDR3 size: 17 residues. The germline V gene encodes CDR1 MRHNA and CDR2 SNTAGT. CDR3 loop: CASSPYSSGGQVNEQFF. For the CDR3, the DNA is TGTGCCAGCAGTCCTTATTCTTCAGGGGGTCAGGTCAATGAGCAGTTCTTC.

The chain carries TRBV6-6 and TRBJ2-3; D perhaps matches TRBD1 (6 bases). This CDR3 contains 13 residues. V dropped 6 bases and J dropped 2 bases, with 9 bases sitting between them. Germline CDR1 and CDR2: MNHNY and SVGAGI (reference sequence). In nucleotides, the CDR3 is TGTGCCAGCAGCGCAGGGGCCACAGATACGCAGTATTTT. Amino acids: CASSAGATDTQYF.

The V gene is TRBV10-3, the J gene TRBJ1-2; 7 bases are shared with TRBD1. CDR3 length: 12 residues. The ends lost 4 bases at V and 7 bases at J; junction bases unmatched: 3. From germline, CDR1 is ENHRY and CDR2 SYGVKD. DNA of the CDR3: TGTGCCATCAGTGTAGGACAGGCTGGCTACACCTTC. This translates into CAISVGQAGYTF.

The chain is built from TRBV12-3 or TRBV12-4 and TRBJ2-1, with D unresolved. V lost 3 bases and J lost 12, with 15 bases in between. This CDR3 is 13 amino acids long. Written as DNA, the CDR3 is TGTGCCAGCAGTTTTGATCCCTATCGTGGGCAGTTCTTC. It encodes CASSFDPYRGQFF.